This paragraph covers one T cell receptor beta chain sequence. Its cognate antigen is unknown. An overlapping HIV-1 Gag peptide pool stimulated these cells at about 0.9 ug/peptide/mL. CD40L-negative CD69-negative CD45RO-high memory CD4+ T cells were sorted as populations depleted of antigen-responding cells. This specimen belongs to a study of persistence of HIV-infected CD4 T cells. Whole-study context: The sample holds CD4+ T cells responsive to CMV or HIV-1 Gag. Findings and caveats of the study: TCRbeta richness was lower in CMV- and Gag-responding cells than in anti-CD3/anti-CD28-responding cells. Antigen-responding cells were enriched for degenerate expanded CDR3beta sequences.

The CDR3 sequence is 14 residues long. Germline-derived CDR1 and CDR2 are MNHEY and SVGAGI. After removal of 5 bases from V and 7 bases from J, the junction contained 8 bases not matched to a gene. The libraries were made with immunoSEQ version 4 in survey mode. The method was immunoSEQ multiplex PCR; TCRdb's version includes in-frame clones alone and lacks a portion of them. The table has about 36,000 clones, 82% seen once. This specimen was cultured CD4+ T cells from PBMCs, taken from a patient who received antiretroviral therapy. This clonotype originated in an adult with HIV. The donor label of this sample is uncertain. The gene calls are TRBV6-5 and TRBJ1-5, with 7 bases identical to TRBD1. The CDR3 sequence: CASSNRGPYQPQHF. The CDR3 coding sequence is TGTGCCAGCAGTAACAGGGGTCCCTACCAGCCCCAGCATTTT.